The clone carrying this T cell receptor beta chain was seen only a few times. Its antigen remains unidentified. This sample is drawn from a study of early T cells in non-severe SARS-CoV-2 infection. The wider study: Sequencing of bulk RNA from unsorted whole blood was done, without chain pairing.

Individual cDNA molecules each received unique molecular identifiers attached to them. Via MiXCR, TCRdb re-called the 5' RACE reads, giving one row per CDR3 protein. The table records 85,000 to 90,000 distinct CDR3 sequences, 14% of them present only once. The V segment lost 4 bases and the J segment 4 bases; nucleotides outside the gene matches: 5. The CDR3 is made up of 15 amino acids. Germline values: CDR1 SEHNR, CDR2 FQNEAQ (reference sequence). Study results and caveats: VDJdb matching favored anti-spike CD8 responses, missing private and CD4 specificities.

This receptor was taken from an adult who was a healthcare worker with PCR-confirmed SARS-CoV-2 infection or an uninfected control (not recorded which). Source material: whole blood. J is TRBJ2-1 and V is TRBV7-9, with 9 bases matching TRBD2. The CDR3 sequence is CASSSAGGAYNEQFF. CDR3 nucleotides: TGTGCCAGCAGCTCCGCGGGGGGGGCGTACAATGAGCAGTTCTTC.